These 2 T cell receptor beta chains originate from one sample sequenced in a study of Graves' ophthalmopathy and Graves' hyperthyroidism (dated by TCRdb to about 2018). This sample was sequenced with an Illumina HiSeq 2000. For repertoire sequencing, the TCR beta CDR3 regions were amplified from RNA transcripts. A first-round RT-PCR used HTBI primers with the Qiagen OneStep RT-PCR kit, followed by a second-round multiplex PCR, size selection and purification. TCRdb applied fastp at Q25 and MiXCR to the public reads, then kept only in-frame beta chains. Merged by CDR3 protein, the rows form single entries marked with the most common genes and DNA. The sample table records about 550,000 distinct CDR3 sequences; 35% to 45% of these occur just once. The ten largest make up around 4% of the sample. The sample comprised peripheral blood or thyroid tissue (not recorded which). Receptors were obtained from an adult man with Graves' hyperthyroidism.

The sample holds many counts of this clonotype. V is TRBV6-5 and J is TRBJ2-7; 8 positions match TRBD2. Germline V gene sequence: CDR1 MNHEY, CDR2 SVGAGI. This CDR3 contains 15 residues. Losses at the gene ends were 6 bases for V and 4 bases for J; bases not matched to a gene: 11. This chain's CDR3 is CASRRRTSGPYEQYF. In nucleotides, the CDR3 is TGTGCCAGCAGACGACGTACTAGCGGCCCGTACGAGCAGTACTTC.

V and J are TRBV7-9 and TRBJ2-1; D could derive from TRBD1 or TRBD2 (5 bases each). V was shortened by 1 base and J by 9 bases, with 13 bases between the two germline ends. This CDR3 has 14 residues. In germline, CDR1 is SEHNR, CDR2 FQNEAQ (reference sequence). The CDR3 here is CASSLGLGGGEQFF. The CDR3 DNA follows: TGTGCCAGCAGCTTAGGCCTCGGTGGGGGTGAGCAGTTCTTC. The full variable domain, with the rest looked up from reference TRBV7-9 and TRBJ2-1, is DTGVSQNPRHKITKRGQNVTFRCDPISEHNRLYWYRQTLGQGPEFLTYFQNEAQLEKSRLLSDRFSAERPKGSFSTLEIQRTEQGDSAMYLCASSLGLGGGEQFFGPGTRLTVL.